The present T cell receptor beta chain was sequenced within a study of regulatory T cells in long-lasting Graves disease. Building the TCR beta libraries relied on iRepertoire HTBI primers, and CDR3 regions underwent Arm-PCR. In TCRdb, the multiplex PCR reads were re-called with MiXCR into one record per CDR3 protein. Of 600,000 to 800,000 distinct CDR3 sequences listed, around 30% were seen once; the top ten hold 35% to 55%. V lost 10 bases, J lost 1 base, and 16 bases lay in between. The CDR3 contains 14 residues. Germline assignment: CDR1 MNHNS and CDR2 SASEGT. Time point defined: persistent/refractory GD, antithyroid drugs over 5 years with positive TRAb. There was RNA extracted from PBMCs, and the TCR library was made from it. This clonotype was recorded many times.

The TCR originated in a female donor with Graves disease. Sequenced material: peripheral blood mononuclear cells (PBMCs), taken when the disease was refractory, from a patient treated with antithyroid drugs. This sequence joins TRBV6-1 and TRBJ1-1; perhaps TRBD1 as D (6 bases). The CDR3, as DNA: TGTGCCACCTGGACAGTCTTAGGGAACACTGAAGCTTTCTTT. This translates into CATWTVLGNTEAFF.